One sample yielded the 22 T cell receptor beta chains listed below, sequenced in a study of CD8+CD57+ T cells in acquired aplastic anemia. The template for TCR beta VDJ and CDR3 sequence profiling was genomic DNA. TCRdb re-derived calls from the reads in MiXCR, one entry per CDR3 protein. Of around 200,000 distinct CDR3 sequences detected, roughly two thirds appear once; the ten largest clones hold roughly 53%. All patients picked for sequencing had shown, by flow cytometry, an expansion of CD8+CD57+ cells. What was sequenced was sorted CD4+, CD8+, or CD8+CD57+ T cells (not recorded which) from PBMCs. The receptors come from a human donor with aplastic anemia.

The chain is built from TRBV7-6 and TRBJ2-1; 11 positions match TRBD2. The CDR3 runs 16 residues. Germline CDR1 SGHVS, CDR2 FNYEAQ. J was trimmed by 9 bases and V by 8 bases; bases with no gene match: 15. CDR3 in DNA: TGTGCCAGCGTCGCTAGCGGGGGGCCCCGATCGGGTGAGCAGTTCTTC. Translation gives CASVASGGPRSGEQFF.

The table lists this clonotype with a few counts. J is TRBJ2-7 and V is TRBV24-1; unclear D gene. Per germline, CDR1 KGHDR and CDR2 SFDVKD. Between the trimmed V and J ends, which lost 4 bases and 3 bases, there was a span of 12 bases. The length of the CDR3 is 14 residues. CDR3 sequence: CATSEGASGYEQYF. As DNA, the CDR3 is TGTGCCACCAGTGAAGGTGCATCGGGCTACGAGCAGTACTTC.

The chain couples TRBV2 to TRBJ2-2; D gene uncertain. From germline, CDR1 is SNHLY and CDR2 FYNNEI. The CDR3 spans 14 residues. Trimming took off 6 bases at V and 4 bases at J, with 12 bases between the two ends. The CDR3 reads CASSVLTTTGELFF. The DNA of the CDR3 is TGTGCCAGCAGCGTACTTACAACCACCGGGGAGCTGTTTTTT.

This chain uses TRBV10-3 with TRBJ2-7, with TRBD1 matching 10 bases. Germline CDR1 is ENHRY and CDR2 is SYGVKD. This CDR3 region has 15 residues. V lost 4 bases, J lost 3 bases, and 6 bases stayed unmatched. Written as DNA, the CDR3 is TGTGCCATCAGTGCTGGGGACAGGGGACACTACGAGCAGTACTTC. Protein product: CAISAGDRGHYEQYF.

The rearrangement uses TRBV10-3 and TRBJ2-3, with no clear D. This CDR3 region has 12 residues. V was clipped by 7 bases and J by 0 bases, with 5 bases between them. Germline CDR1 is ENHRY and CDR2 is SYGVKD. In nucleotides, the CDR3 is TGTGCCATCAAGACTAGCACAGATACGCAGTATTTT. This translates into CAIKTSTDTQYF.

This sequence joins TRBV7-9 and TRBJ1-2; possibly TRBD1 for D (5 bases). The germline V gene has CDR1 SEHNR and CDR2 FQNEAQ (reference sequence). The CDR3 is 13 residues long. Trimming stripped 5 bases from V and 2 bases from J, with 9 bases between. The CDR3 nucleotides are TGTGCCAGCAGCCCACAGGAGAACTATGGCTACACCTTC. It codes for CASSPQENYGYTF.

The chain carries TRBV5-6 and TRBJ2-2; D uncertain. V shed 0 bases and J shed 7 bases, with 7 bases lying between them. Germline V gene sequence: CDR1 SGHDT, CDR2 YYEEEE. CDR3 length: 13 amino acids. In nucleotides, the CDR3 is TGTGCCAGCAGCTTGGCCGGTTTCGGGGAGCTGTTTTTT. Amino acid sequence: CASSLAGFGELFF.

This clonotype was seen a handful of times. The chain combines TRBV7-3 with TRBJ2-2; possible D gene TRBD2, 5 bases. Germline assignment: CDR1 SGHTA and CDR2 FQGTGA. Trimming took 7 bases from V and 3 from J, leaving 6 bases between them. The CDR3 extends over 12 amino acids. CDR3 DNA: TGTGCCAGCACCGGGGACACCGGGGAGCTGTTTTTT. Translating gives CASTGDTGELFF.

The chain links TRBV20-1 to TRBJ2-1, with D possibly being TRBD1 or TRBD2 (6 bases each). Germline lookup yields CDR1 DFQATT and CDR2 SNEGSKA (reference sequence). The V gene lost 0 bases and the J gene lost 10 bases, with 31 bases spanning the gap. CDR3 length: 19 residues. The chain's CDR3 is CSARDGGGTGASQLEEQFF. Here the CDR3 DNA reads TGCAGTGCTAGAGATGGAGGGGGAACGGGAGCCTCTCAATTGGAGGAGCAGTTCTTC.

Points on this clonotype: This may stem from a read error, because a much larger clone lies one nucleotide away. V and J are TRBV5-1 and TRBJ1-4, with D perhaps TRBD1 (6 bases). The V end was cut by 4 bases, the J end by 8 bases, with 15 bases between. There are 14 residues in the CDR3. CDR1 is SGHRS and CDR2 is YFSETQ in the germline V gene. CDR3 residues: CASSPRGEGEKLFF. In DNA form, the CDR3 reads TGCGCCAGCAGCCCCAGGGGCGAGGGAGAAAAACTGTTTTTT.

V usage is TRBV9 and J usage is TRBJ2-5, with a possible D match to TRBD2 (7 bases). This CDR3 region has 16 residues. Trimming stripped 4 bases from V and 3 bases from J, with 19 bases between. Per germline, CDR1 SGDLS and CDR2 YYNGEE. CDR3 coding DNA: TGTGCCAGCAGCCCCAAAGGGGAGGGGGTTGAAGAGACCCAGTACTTC. Protein sequence: CASSPKGEGVEETQYF.

CDR3 sequence: CASNPETYGYTF. The CDR3 DNA follows: TGTGCCAGCAACCCAGAGACTTATGGCTACACCTTC. The chain links TRBV2 to TRBJ1-2; no firm D call. The germline gives CDR1 SNHLY, CDR2 FYNNEI. Trimming left V 7 bases short and J 5 bases short, with 11 bases between. The CDR3 consists of 12 residues.

The genes are TRBV25-1 and TRBJ2-6; the D gene is possibly TRBD1 (6 bases). Germline CDR1 is MGHDK and CDR2 is SYGVNS. This CDR3 is built from 18 residues. The V end lost 5 bases, the J end lost 0 bases, and 17 bases lay between the germline ends. This CDR3 reads CASSPTEGQNSGANVLTF. The CDR3 DNA reads as TGTGCCAGCAGTCCCACCGAGGGACAAAACTCTGGGGCCAACGTCCTGACTTTC.

The rearrangement joins TRBV29-1 to TRBJ2-1; TRBD2 matches at 12 bases. This CDR3 has 17 amino acids. The germline V gene encodes CDR1 SQVTM and CDR2 ANQGSEA. With 4 bases clipped from V and 7 bases from J, the junction kept 14 bases outside the gene matches. Written as DNA, the CDR3 is TGCAGCGTTGTCACTAGCGGGGGGCCCGGGGGCTTAAATGAGCAGTTCTTC. As protein: CSVVTSGGPGGLNEQFF.

The gene calls are TRBV2 and TRBJ2-3, with 15 bases fitting TRBD2. The V segment lost 10 bases and the J segment 6 bases; nucleotides outside the gene matches: 8. Per the germline V gene, CDR1 is SNHLY and CDR2 is FYNNEI. This CDR3 spans 15 amino acids. Here the CDR3 reads CATPNGTSGRDTQYF. The CDR3 bases are TGTGCCACCCCAAACGGGACTAGCGGGAGGGATACGCAGTATTTT.

The rearrangement joins TRBV7-2 to TRBJ2-1; D gene uncertain. Trimming took 2 bases from V and 10 from J, leaving 15 bases between them. The CDR3 has 14 residues. Germline V gene sequence: CDR1 SGHTA, CDR2 FQGNSA. The CDR3 sequence is CASSLFNRQLEQFF. The DNA of the CDR3 is TGTGCCAGCAGCTTATTCAACCGGCAGTTAGAGCAGTTCTTC. Using reference TRBV7-2 and TRBJ2-1 for the parts outside the CDR3, the full variable domain is GAGVSQSPSNKVTEKGKDVELRCDPISGHTALYWYRQSLGQGLEFLIYFQGNSAPDKSGLPSDRFSAERTGGSVSTLTIQRTQQEDSAVYLCASSLFNRQLEQFFGPGTRLTVL.

This clonotype was counted at least ten times. This chain links TRBV12-3 or TRBV12-4 with TRBJ1-3; D unresolved. Deletions cut 4 bases from V and 0 bases from J, with 13 bases between. The CDR3 is 16 residues long. This CDR3 is CASSSWQIYSGNTIYF. The CDR3 nucleotides read TGTGCCAGCAGTTCTTGGCAGATCTACTCTGGAAACACCATATATTTT.

To note about this clonotype: At one of its ends the junction is not consistent with the germline gene, which may arise from a read error. The chain recombines TRBV7-9 with TRBJ2-2; D may be TRBD2 (5 bases). The V gene's germline CDR1 is SEHNR and CDR2 FQNEAQ (reference sequence). The CDR3 consists of 11 residues. In DNA form, the CDR3 reads TGCGCCAGCGCCGGGGCCGGGGAGCTGTTTTTT. Translating it yields CASAGAGELFF.

This rearrangement joins TRBV15 to TRBJ2-1; TRBD1 matches at 8 bases. Germline CDR1 is LNHNV and CDR2 is YYDKDF (reference sequence). This CDR3 is built from 13 residues. J gave up 9 bases and V 3 bases, and 4 bases lay outside the gene matches. The CDR3, as DNA: TGTGCCACCAGCAGCCCACAGGGGGTTGAGCAGTTCTTC. Protein sequence: CATSSPQGVEQFF.

This chain uses TRBV10-3 with TRBJ1-2, with 7 positions matching TRBD1. The germline CDR1 and CDR2 sequences are ENHRY and SYGVKD. This CDR3 region has 13 residues. The V gene end was trimmed by 6 bases and the J gene end by 7 bases; junction bases not matched to a gene: 8. CDR3 bases: TGTGCCATCAGCTCGACAGGGAGGGGTGGCTACACCTTC. It codes for CAISSTGRGGYTF.

CDR3 DNA sequence: TGTGCCACCAGTAACTCCAGACAGGGGCAAGAGACCCAGTACTTC. Encoded protein: CATSNSRQGQETQYF. This chain joins TRBV24-1 and TRBJ2-5, with 8 bases that match TRBD1. Germline V gives CDR1 KGHDR, CDR2 SFDVKD. V shed 6 bases, J shed 2 bases, and the junction held 7 bases outside the gene matches. This CDR3 region has 15 residues.

The chain is built from TRBV29-1 and TRBJ2-2, with 10 bases matching TRBD2. This CDR3 has 16 residues. Germline V lookup: CDR1 SQVTM, CDR2 ANQGSEA. V lost 4 bases to trimming and J lost 1 base; unmatched junction nucleotides: 6. This CDR3 reads CSVGVAGGLNTGELFF. The CDR3, as DNA: TGCAGCGTTGGAGTAGCGGGGGGCCTGAACACCGGGGAGCTGTTTTTT.